This T cell receptor (beta chain) was documented in a study of T cell changes during pregnancy in multiple sclerosis. The CDR3 loop spans 14 amino acids. Trimming at V came to 2 bases and at J to 4 bases, leaving 2 bases not matched to a gene. Germline V gene sequence: CDR1 SGHKS, CDR2 YYEKEE (reference sequence). Only in-frame clones appear in the TCRdb table, and some are missing; sequencing was by immunoSEQ multiplex PCR. This sample carries about 89,000 clones, about 90% of them seen once, and the ten largest clones take about 2.3%. J is TRBJ2-2 and V is TRBV5-5; 7 bases fit TRBD2. The sequence was obtained from a female donor in good health, enrolled as a control in a pregnancy study. The input for sequencing was peripheral blood, taken after pregnancy. CDR3 DNA: TGTGCCAGCAGCTTTGCTAGCGGCACCGGGGAGCTGTTTTTT. Encoded protein: CASSFASGTGELFF.